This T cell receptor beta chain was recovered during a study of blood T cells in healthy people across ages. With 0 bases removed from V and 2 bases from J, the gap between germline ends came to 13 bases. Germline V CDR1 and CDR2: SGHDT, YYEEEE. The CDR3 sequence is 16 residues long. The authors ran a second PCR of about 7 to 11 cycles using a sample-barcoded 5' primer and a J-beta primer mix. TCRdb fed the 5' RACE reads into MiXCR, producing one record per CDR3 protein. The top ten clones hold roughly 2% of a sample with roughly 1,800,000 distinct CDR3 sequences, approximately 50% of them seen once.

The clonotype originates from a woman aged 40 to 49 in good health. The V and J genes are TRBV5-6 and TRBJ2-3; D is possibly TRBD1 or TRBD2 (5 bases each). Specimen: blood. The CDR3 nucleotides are TGTGCCAGCAGCTTGGGGGACCGAGACTTCACAGATACGCAGTATTTT. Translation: CASSLGDRDFTDTQYF.